This T cell receptor beta chain was identified in a study of post-analysis software for immune sequencing data. About the study: Clinical courses comprised relapsing-remitting, secondary progressive and progressive-relapsing multiple sclerosis. Whole-study findings and limits: By F measure, strong co-clustering occurred among samples prepared in the same batch. Among multiple sclerosis patients, normalized Chao1 diversity was significantly below that of controls. A handful of TRBV segments were significantly more frequent in patients than in controls. TRBV5-6, TRBV5-1 and TRBV20-1 were among these segments.

The CDR3 contains 17 residues. V shed 4 bases, J shed 6 bases, and the junction held 11 bases outside the gene matches. Unique molecular identifiers were carried by the TCR beta cDNA libraries. About 500,000 cDNA molecules came from around 1 to 10 million T cells. TCRdb ran MiXCR on the PCR reads and lists one entry per CDR3 protein. The repertoire holds about 540,000 distinct CDR3 sequences, with around a third as singletons. Notes on this clonotype: What it binds is not known.

The specimen sequenced was blood. The TCR sequence derives from a girl aged 2-17 years with multiple sclerosis. The chain carries TRBV12-3 or TRBV12-4 and TRBJ2-5, with 13 nucleotides matching TRBD2. CDR3 in DNA: TGTGCCAGCAGTTGGGAACTAGCGGGGGGGCCTACGAAGACCCAGTACTTC. This encodes CASSWELAGGPTKTQYF.